A single sample is the source of the 29 T cell receptor beta chains below, sequenced in a study of blood T cells in healthy people across ages. For the second PCR, which ran for roughly 6 to 12 cycles, a sample-barcoded 5' primer and a J-beta primer mix were used. TCRdb itself ran the 5' RACE reads through MiXCR, one entry per CDR3 protein. Among 850,000 to 1,100,000 distinct CDR3 sequences listed, under 40% were seen once. The source material was blood. These receptors were obtained from a young man in good health.

V and J are TRBV7-9 and TRBJ2-1; 12 bases fit TRBD1. Germline CDR1 and CDR2: SEHNR and FQNEAQ (reference sequence). The CDR3 is made up of 16 amino acids. After removal of 5 bases from V and 9 bases from J, the junction contained 11 bases not matched to a gene. The CDR3, as DNA: TGTGCCAGCAGCCACCCGGGACAGGGGGCTGTAGGTGAGCAGTTCTTC. Translation: CASSHPGQGAVGEQFF.

The chain uses TRBV2 and TRBJ2-5, with D uncertain. CDR3 length equals 12 residues. Germline CDR1 and CDR2: SNHLY and FYNNEI. The V end lost 5 bases, the J end lost 11 bases, and 15 bases lay between the germline ends. The CDR3 spells CASSPLSGPQYF. In DNA, the CDR3 is TGTGCCAGCAGTCCACTATCAGGTCCGCAGTACTTC.

This clonotype has just a few counts. The J gene is TRBJ2-7, the V gene TRBV2; D remains ambiguous. CDR3 length equals 12 residues. With 3 bases removed from V and 1 base from J, the gap between germline ends came to 4 bases. Germline V gives CDR1 SNHLY, CDR2 FYNNEI. In DNA, the CDR3 is TGTGCCAGCAGTGAGGTGTCCTACGAGCAGTACTTC. This gives the protein CASSEVSYEQYF.

This clonotype appeared a few times. The genes are TRBV5-6 and TRBJ1-1; TRBD1 aligns across 9 bases. This CDR3 region has 14 residues. Germline V gene data show CDR1 as SGHDT and CDR2 as YYEEEE. V was pared by 4 bases and J by 3 bases, with 4 bases of the junction left unmatched. The CDR3 reads CASSGDRGDTEAFF. In DNA, the CDR3 is TGTGCCAGCAGCGGAGACAGGGGGGACACTGAAGCTTTCTTT.

This clonotype was counted many times. The chain carries TRBV20-1 and TRBJ2-1; 9 nucleotides align to TRBD2. The J segment lost 4 bases and the V segment lost 4 bases, leaving 5 bases of the junction unmatched. This CDR3 has 14 amino acids. Germline values: CDR1 DFQATT, CDR2 SNEGSKA (reference sequence). CDR3 sequence (DNA): TGCAGTGCTATCCCCCTAGCGGGGTACAATGAGCAGTTCTTC. Residues: CSAIPLAGYNEQFF.

This sequence joins TRBV20-1 and TRBJ1-6; D call uncertain. Germline V lookup: CDR1 DFQATT, CDR2 SNEGSKA (reference sequence). The CDR3 loop spans 13 amino acids. The germline V and J ends were trimmed by 2 bases and 1 base, with 3 bases remaining between them. DNA of the CDR3: TGCAGTGCTAGAACATCCTATAATTCACCCCTCCACTTT. This gives the protein CSARTSYNSPLHF.

This clonotype was observed a handful of times. The chain joins TRBV20-1 to TRBJ2-1; D is perhaps TRBD1 (6 bases). Germline V gene sequence: CDR1 DFQATT, CDR2 SNEGSKA (reference sequence). CDR3 length: 15 residues. Trimming stripped 5 bases from V and 9 bases from J, with 23 bases between. The DNA for the CDR3 is TGCAGTGCTGCCCGGGACAACTCTTACGATGGTGAGCAGTTCTTC. Its protein is CSAARDNSYDGEQFF.

The CDR3 loop reads CASSQVSWEGKDYGYTF. As DNA, the CDR3 is TGTGCCAGCAGCCAAGTAAGTTGGGAAGGAAAAGACTATGGCTACACCTTC. This sequence joins TRBV3-1 and TRBJ1-2, with D hard to call. Per the germline V gene, CDR1 is LGHDT and CDR2 is YNNKEL (reference sequence). This CDR3 is built from 17 residues. V lost 1 base and J lost 3, with 18 bases in between.

With respect to this clonotype: This may be a read error: a much more frequent sequence differs by one nucleotide. The rearrangement links TRBV27 to TRBJ1-2; D remains ambiguous. The V gene's germline CDR1 is MNHEY and CDR2 SMNVEV (reference sequence). CDR3 length: 15 amino acids. The CDR3: CAGSLSSLQTYGYTF. CDR3 coding DNA: TGTGCCGGCAGTTTATCGAGTCTACAGACCTATGGCTACACCTTC.

In this sample, this clonotype turned up a few times. This rearrangement joins TRBV7-2 to TRBJ1-1; TRBD1 might be the D (6 bases). The V gene's germline CDR1 is SGHTA and CDR2 FQGNSA. Trimming took 5 bases from V and 3 from J, leaving 13 bases between them. This CDR3 region has 14 residues. CDR3: CASSLTGMHTEAFF. The CDR3, as DNA: TGTGCCAGCAGCCTTACAGGGATGCACACTGAAGCTTTCTTT. The complete variable domain, with remaining parts taken from reference TRBV7-2 and TRBJ1-1, reads GAGVSQSPSNKVTEKGKDVELRCDPISGHTALYWYRQSLGQGLEFLIYFQGNSAPDKSGLPSDRFSAERTGGSVSTLTIQRTQQEDSAVYLCASSLTGMHTEAFFGQGTRLTVV.

This sequence joins TRBV2 and TRBJ1-1; D might be TRBD1 (6 bases). The length of the CDR3 is 16 residues. Germline CDR1 SNHLY, CDR2 FYNNEI. The V end was cut by 8 bases, the J end by 0 bases, with 19 bases between. CDR3 region: CASFPRDIRVNTEAFF. DNA of the CDR3: TGTGCCAGCTTCCCCCGGGACATAAGGGTGAACACTGAAGCTTTCTTT.

This chain links TRBV29-1 with TRBJ2-3, with D perhaps matching TRBD2 (7 bases). The CDR3 runs 13 residues. V gave up 3 bases and J gave up 3 bases, with 10 bases separating them. The germline gives CDR1 SQVTM, CDR2 ANQGSEA. The CDR3 loop reads CSVEGGRTDTQYF. The CDR3 DNA sequence: TGCAGCGTTGAGGGGGGGCGGACAGATACGCAGTATTTT.

This clonotype was picked up a small number of times. The V call is TRBV20-1, the J call TRBJ1-5; TRBD1 might be the D (5 bases). Germline V gene sequence: CDR1 DFQATT, CDR2 SNEGSKA (reference sequence). The CDR3 contains 17 residues. V lost 0 bases to trimming and J lost 3 bases, with 18 bases between them. In DNA form, the CDR3 reads TGCAGTGCTAGAGATAGAGACAGAAAAACGCTCAATCAGCCCCAGCATTTT. Translation: CSARDRDRKTLNQPQHF.

The chain combines TRBV7-9 with TRBJ1-5; maybe TRBD1 (5 bases). Germline CDR1 SEHNR, CDR2 FQNEAQ (reference sequence). This CDR3 comprises 18 residues. Trimming removed 6 bases from V and 0 bases from J, with 21 bases in between. CDR3 loop: CASSRWGGTGDSNQPQHF. The CDR3 DNA reads as TGTGCCAGCAGTCGCTGGGGAGGTACGGGGGATAGCAATCAGCCCCAGCATTTT.

This chain links TRBV6-6 with TRBJ2-1; the D gene is possibly TRBD2 (5 bases). Deletions cut 2 bases from V and 8 bases from J, with 22 bases between. Germline CDR1 is MNHNY and CDR2 is SVGAGI (reference sequence). The CDR3 consists of 17 residues. CDR3 sequence: CASSYPRSQRSTHEQFF. The CDR3 coding sequence is TGTGCCAGCAGTTACCCCCGATCCCAGCGGTCTACACATGAGCAGTTCTTC.

About this clonotype: Sequence at one end of the junction differs from germline and may be a read error. The gene calls are TRBV14 and TRBJ2-7, with 9 positions matching TRBD1. Germline assignment: CDR1 SGHDN and CDR2 FVKESK. This CDR3 comprises 15 residues. The CDR3 loop reads CASSQGDRAPYEQYF. The CDR3 DNA reads TGCGCCAGCAGCCAGGGGGACAGGGCCCCCTACGAGCAGTACTTC.

This clonotype was seen many times. The chain is built from TRBV4-3 and TRBJ2-1; unclear D gene. CDR1 and CDR2 from the germline V gene are LGHNA and YSLEER. The germline V and J ends were trimmed by 0 bases and 7 bases, with 4 bases remaining between them. This CDR3 is built from 12 residues. The CDR3 DNA is TGCGCCAGCAGCCAAGACTGGAATGAGCAGTTCTTC. Encoded protein: CASSQDWNEQFF.

The sample holds many counts of this clonotype. An end of the junction does not agree with germline; a read error may underlie this. The chain carries TRBV7-7 and TRBJ2-1; no clear D. The CDR3 totals 13 residues. Germline CDR1 and CDR2: SSHAT and FNYEAQ (reference sequence). The CDR3 spells CASSLDLVNEQFF. The CDR3 DNA sequence: TGTGCTAGCAGCTTAGACTTAGTGAATGAGCAGTTCTTC.

This clonotype was recorded only once. The V and J genes are TRBV9 and TRBJ2-1; 7 bases map to TRBD1. The J call may be in error: the DNA end matches TRBJ2-7 better. Germline V gene data show CDR1 as SGDLS and CDR2 as YYNGEE. This CDR3 contains 15 residues. The CDR3 region is CASSPQDRFYNEQYF. CDR3 in DNA: TGTGCCAGCAGCCCCCAGGACAGGTTTTACAATGAGCAGTACTTC.

This rearrangement joins TRBV18 to TRBJ1-2, with TRBD1 matching over 7 bases. V was pared by 0 bases and J by 9 bases, with 10 bases of the junction left unmatched. CDR3 size: 15 residues. CDR1 and CDR2 (germline): KGHSH, LQKENI. The chain's CDR3 is CASSPPNRGIDSYTF. CDR3 nucleotides: TGTGCCAGCTCACCACCAAACAGGGGCATCGATAGCTACACCTTC. Looking up the rest from reference TRBV18 and TRBJ1-2 gives the full variable domain: NAGVMQNPRHLVRRRGQEARLRCSPMKGHSHVYWYRQLPEEGLKFMVYLQKENIIDESGMPKERFSAEFPKEGPSILRIQQVVRGDSAAYFCASSPPNRGIDSYTFGSGTRLTVV.

V usage is TRBV20-1 and J usage is TRBJ2-1; 11 nucleotides line up with TRBD2. This CDR3 is 15 amino acids long. V was pared by 3 bases and J by 4 bases, with 5 bases of the junction left unmatched. Germline CDR1 is DFQATT and CDR2 is SNEGSKA (reference sequence). This CDR3 reads CSASPSGGYYNEQFF. The CDR3 coding sequence is TGCAGTGCTAGTCCTAGCGGGGGGTATTACAATGAGCAGTTCTTC.

Comments on this clonotype: A much larger clone lies one base from this, so it may be a read error. This CDR3 is CSARGDNEQYF. The CDR3 bases are TGCAGTGCTAGAGGGGACAATGAGCAGTACTTC. The chain recombines TRBV20-1 with TRBJ2-7, with D possibly being TRBD1 (6 bases). The CDR3 loop spans 11 amino acids. Between the trimmed V and J ends, which lost 1 base and 7 bases, there was a span of 8 bases. Germline CDR1 reads DFQATT; CDR2 reads SNEGSKA (reference sequence).

Only a few counts were recorded for this clonotype. The rearrangement uses TRBV6-5 and TRBJ2-7; a possible D gene is TRBD1 (6 bases). The CDR3 totals 11 residues. Germline V gene lookup returns CDR1 MNHEY and CDR2 SVGAGI. Trimming removed 10 bases at V and 7 bases at J, with 14 bases between. The CDR3 DNA sequence: TGTGCCACCAGGGGCACCAATGAGCAGTACTTC. Protein sequence: CATRGTNEQYF.

This clonotype has more than one count but fewer than ten. The genes are TRBV3-1 and TRBJ2-1; maybe TRBD2 (7 bases). Trimming shortened V by 4 bases and J by 8 bases, and 21 bases separated the two germline ends. The CDR3 spans 16 residues. In germline, CDR1 is LGHDT, CDR2 YNNKEL (reference sequence). Here the CDR3 DNA reads TGTGCCAGCAGCCGACGGGGGGCCATCCTAGGGTATGAGCAGTTCTTC. As protein: CASSRRGAILGYEQFF.

This clonotype was seen a few times. Sequence at one end of the junction differs from germline and may be a read error. V and J are TRBV7-8 and TRBJ1-4, with 7 bases fitting TRBD1. Germline CDR1 is SGHVS and CDR2 is FQNEAQ. CDR3 length: 16 residues. CDR3 DNA sequence: TGTGCCAGCAGCGAAGCCCACAGGGGCTCTAATGAGAAACTGTTTTTT. It codes for CASSEAHRGSNEKLFF.

This rearrangement joins TRBV12-3 or TRBV12-4 to TRBJ1-5, with D tentatively TRBD1 (5 bases). The CDR3 is 16 residues long. Trimming removed 5 bases from V and 0 bases from J, with 14 bases in between. CDR3 protein: CASSPSGSYSNQPQHF. The CDR3, as DNA: TGTGCCAGCAGTCCCTCAGGGAGTTATAGCAATCAGCCCCAGCATTTT.

A word on this clonotype: One end of the junction fails to match germline, which may point to a read error. This rearrangement joins TRBV20-1 to TRBJ2-1; D tentatively reads TRBD1 or TRBD2 (5 bases each). The CDR3 extends over 11 amino acids. Germline values: CDR1 DFQATT, CDR2 SNEGSKA (reference sequence). The CDR3: CGAGAGDEQFF. CDR3 sequence (DNA): TGCGGTGCCGGGGCCGGGGATGAGCAGTTCTTC.

This chain connects TRBV29-1 to TRBJ2-4; D possibly corresponds to TRBD2 (6 bases). The CDR3 is 16 residues long. Germline-derived CDR1 and CDR2 are SQVTM and ANQGSEA. V was pared by 1 base and J by 13 bases, with 26 bases between. The CDR3 spells CSVEGKAGNSYNEQYF. In DNA, the CDR3 is TGCAGCGTTGAAGGGAAGGCGGGGAACTCCTACAATGAGCAGTACTTC.

The V and J genes are TRBV5-8 and TRBJ1-5; 8 bases map to TRBD1. CDR1 is SGHTS and CDR2 is YDEGEE in the germline V gene. V shed 4 bases and J 4 bases; nucleotides not matched to a gene: 13. This CDR3 spans 17 amino acids. The CDR3 sequence: CASSHYQGTGANQPQHF. The CDR3, as DNA: TGTGCCAGCAGCCATTACCAGGGGACAGGAGCTAATCAGCCCCAGCATTTT.